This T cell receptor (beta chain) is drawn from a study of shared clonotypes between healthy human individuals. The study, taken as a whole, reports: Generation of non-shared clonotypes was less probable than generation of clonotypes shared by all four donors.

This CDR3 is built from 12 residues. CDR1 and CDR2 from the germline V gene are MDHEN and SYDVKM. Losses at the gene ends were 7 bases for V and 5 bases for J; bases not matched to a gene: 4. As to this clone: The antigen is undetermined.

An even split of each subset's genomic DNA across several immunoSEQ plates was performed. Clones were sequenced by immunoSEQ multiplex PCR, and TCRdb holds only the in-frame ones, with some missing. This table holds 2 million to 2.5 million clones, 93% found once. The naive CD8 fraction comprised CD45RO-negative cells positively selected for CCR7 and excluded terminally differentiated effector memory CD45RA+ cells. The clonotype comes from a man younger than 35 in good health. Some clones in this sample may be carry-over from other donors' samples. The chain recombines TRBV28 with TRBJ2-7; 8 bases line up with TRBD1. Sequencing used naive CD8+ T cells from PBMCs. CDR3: CASTTDRDEQYF. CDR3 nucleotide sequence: TGTGCCAGCACCACGGACAGGGACGAGCAGTACTTC.